Listed below are T cell receptor beta chains from one sample, sequenced in a study of cytotoxic CD8 clonotypes in ibrutinib-treated CLL. Produced via immunoSEQ multiplex PCR; TCRdb's table is partial and in-frame only. The sample holds about 140,000 clones, about 72% seen once. The source material was PBMCs, sampled after 12 months of ibrutinib treatment. These TCRs come from a human donor with chronic lymphocytic leukemia. The CDR3 runs from the conserved cysteine through the conserved F or W. A D gene is named only where the DNA matches it firmly. Clone size is given for some rows only: seen once, a few or many times, or a class if the clone is expanded.

cdr3_length: 16; d_call: TRBD2; clone_size: -; v_call: TRBV27; j_call: TRBJ2-7; cdr3_nt: TGTGCCAGCAGTTTATGGTCTAGCGGAAACTCCTACGAGCAGTACTTC; cdr3_aa: CASSLWSSGNSYEQYF
cdr3_length: 14; d_call: -; clone_size: few; v_call: TRBV6-5; j_call: TRBJ1-3; cdr3_nt: TGTGCCAGCAGTTACCGGGACGAACGAAACACCATATATTTT; cdr3_aa: CASSYRDERNTIYF
cdr3_length: 14; d_call: TRBD1; clone_size: -; v_call: TRBV15; j_call: TRBJ1-1; cdr3_nt: TGTGCGGTCGTCAGGGACAGAGCGAACACTGAAGCTTTCTTT; cdr3_aa: CAVVRDRANTEAFF
cdr3_length: 14; d_call: -; clone_size: -; v_call: TRBV2; j_call: TRBJ1-5; cdr3_nt: TGTGCCAGCAGGGGAACAAATAGCAATCAGCCCCAGCATTTT; cdr3_aa: CASRGTNSNQPQHF
cdr3_length: 16; d_call: -; clone_size: -; v_call: TRBV5-1; j_call: TRBJ2-1; cdr3_nt: TGCGCCAGCAGCACCAACAGGGGAGGGGGGTACAATGAGCAGTTCTTC; cdr3_aa: CASSTNRGGGYNEQFF
cdr3_length: 15; d_call: -; clone_size: few; v_call: TRBV6-1; j_call: TRBJ1-4; cdr3_nt: TGTGCCAGCAGTGAAGACAGGGCCGGTAATGAAAAACTGTTTTTT; cdr3_aa: CASSEDRAGNEKLFF
cdr3_length: 18; d_call: -; clone_size: -; v_call: TRBV5-6; j_call: TRBJ2-4; cdr3_nt: TGTGCCAGCAGCTTGTATCGGTTCAGGGAAGAAGCCAAAAACATTCAGTACTTC; cdr3_aa: CASSLYRFREEAKNIQYF
cdr3_length: 15; d_call: TRBD1; clone_size: -; v_call: TRBV10-2; j_call: TRBJ2-5; cdr3_nt: TGCGCCAGCAGCGGTAGGACAGGCGCTCAAGAGACCCAGTACTTC; cdr3_aa: CASSGRTGAQETQYF
cdr3_length: 13; d_call: -; clone_size: -; v_call: TRBV27; j_call: TRBJ1-1; cdr3_nt: TGTGCCAGCAGGGTACAGCTGAACACTGAAGCTTTCTTT; cdr3_aa: CASRVQLNTEAFF
cdr3_length: 14; d_call: -; clone_size: once; v_call: TRBV19; j_call: TRBJ1-3; cdr3_nt: TGTGCCAGTAGTCGAGGAGGTGGGGGAAACACCATATATTTT; cdr3_aa: CASSRGGGGNTIYF
cdr3_length: 15; d_call: -; clone_size: -; v_call: TRBV7-9; j_call: TRBJ2-7; cdr3_nt: TGTGCCAGCAGCTTAGCACTGGAGGGGCTGAGCGAGCAGTACTTC; cdr3_aa: CASSLALEGLSEQYF
cdr3_length: 15; d_call: -; clone_size: -; v_call: TRBV2; j_call: TRBJ1-5; cdr3_nt: TGTGCCAGCAGTGTCTCCCCCCGCAGCGATCAGCCCCAGCATTTT; cdr3_aa: CASSVSPRSDQPQHF
cdr3_length: 16; d_call: -; clone_size: -; v_call: TRBV4-3; j_call: TRBJ2-1; cdr3_nt: TGCGCCAGCAGCCAATATAGCGGAGACACCTACAATGAGCAGTTCTTC; cdr3_aa: CASSQYSGDTYNEQFF
cdr3_length: 15; d_call: TRBD2; clone_size: -; v_call: TRBV11-2; j_call: TRBJ2-1; cdr3_nt: TGTGCCAGCAGCTTAACGACTAGCGGCTACAATGAGCAGTTCTTC; cdr3_aa: CASSLTTSGYNEQFF
cdr3_length: 12; d_call: -; clone_size: many; v_call: TRBV7-9; j_call: TRBJ2-2; cdr3_nt: TGTGCCAGCAGCTTAACCCCCGGGGAGCTGTTTTTT; cdr3_aa: CASSLTPGELFF
cdr3_length: 14; d_call: -; clone_size: -; v_call: TRBV15; j_call: TRBJ2-7; cdr3_nt: TGTGCCACCAGCAGAGATGACAGACCCTACGAGCAGTACTTC; cdr3_aa: CATSRDDRPYEQYF
cdr3_length: 14; d_call: -; clone_size: -; v_call: TRBV6-1; j_call: TRBJ2-1; cdr3_nt: TGTGCCAGCAGTGAGATAACCGTCTACAATGAGCAGTTCTTC; cdr3_aa: CASSEITVYNEQFF
cdr3_length: 16; d_call: -; clone_size: -; v_call: TRBV29-1; j_call: TRBJ1-4; cdr3_nt: TGCAGCGTTGGAGATGTCGGCCTGGCAACTAATGAAAAACTGTTTTTT; cdr3_aa: CSVGDVGLATNEKLFF
cdr3_length: 13; d_call: -; clone_size: -; v_call: TRBV11-2; j_call: TRBJ2-2; cdr3_nt: TGTGCCAGCAGCTTAGATCTCACCGGGGAGCTGTTTTTT; cdr3_aa: CASSLDLTGELFF
cdr3_length: 14; d_call: TRBD2; clone_size: -; v_call: TRBV6-4; j_call: TRBJ2-1; cdr3_nt: TGTGCCAGCAGTGACGGCGGGAGGGCCTATGAGCAGTTCTTC; cdr3_aa: CASSDGGRAYEQFF
cdr3_length: 18; d_call: -; clone_size: few; v_call: TRBV5-4; j_call: TRBJ2-5; cdr3_nt: TGTGCCAGCAGCTTATCGATGAGGACGGTGCGGTTCCAAGAGACCCAGTACTTC; cdr3_aa: CASSLSMRTVRFQETQYF
cdr3_length: 18; d_call: TRBD2; clone_size: -; v_call: TRBV2; j_call: TRBJ2-1; cdr3_nt: TGTGCCAGCAGTGAACTTAGCGGGGGGAAACTCTCCTACAATGAGCAGTTCTTC; cdr3_aa: CASSELSGGKLSYNEQFF
cdr3_length: 15; d_call: TRBD2; clone_size: -; v_call: TRBV7-9; j_call: TRBJ2-7; cdr3_nt: TGTGCCAGCAGCTTAGGAGTAGCGGGAGCGCGGGAGCAGTACTTC; cdr3_aa: CASSLGVAGAREQYF
cdr3_length: 14; d_call: TRBD1; clone_size: many; v_call: TRBV19; j_call: TRBJ2-7; cdr3_nt: TGTGCCAGTAGGCCCGGGACAGGGAACGACGAGCAGTACTTC; cdr3_aa: CASRPGTGNDEQYF
cdr3_length: 14; d_call: -; clone_size: -; v_call: TRBV19; j_call: TRBJ1-5; cdr3_nt: TGTGCCAGTAGTACAACAGGGCACAATCAGCCCCAGCATTTT; cdr3_aa: CASSTTGHNQPQHF
cdr3_length: 14; d_call: -; clone_size: -; v_call: TRBV10-3; j_call: TRBJ2-7; cdr3_nt: TGTGCCATCAGTGAGTCGACAGGTTCCTACGAGCAGTACTTC; cdr3_aa: CAISESTGSYEQYF
cdr3_length: 13; d_call: TRBD1; clone_size: -; v_call: TRBV11-1; j_call: TRBJ1-5; cdr3_nt: TGTGCCAGCAGCCCAGGGGGCGAGAAGCCCCAGCATTTT; cdr3_aa: CASSPGGEKPQHF
cdr3_length: 10; d_call: -; clone_size: -; v_call: TRBV29-1; j_call: TRBJ1-1; cdr3_nt: TGCAGCGGCCAAGGAACTGAAGCTTTCTTT; cdr3_aa: CSGQGTEAFF
cdr3_length: 14; d_call: -; clone_size: -; v_call: TRBV7-8; j_call: TRBJ1-1; cdr3_nt: TGTGCCAGCAGCTTAAACAGGGTGAACACTGAAGCTTTCTTT; cdr3_aa: CASSLNRVNTEAFF
cdr3_length: 12; d_call: -; clone_size: -; v_call: TRBV4-3; j_call: TRBJ2-1; cdr3_nt: TGCGCCAGCAGCCAAGGGGCCGGACAGCGGTTCTTC; cdr3_aa: CASSQGAGQRFF
cdr3_length: 16; d_call: TRBD2; clone_size: -; v_call: TRBV9; j_call: TRBJ2-7; cdr3_nt: TGTGCCAGCAGCGTAGAGGGACTAGGCCCATCTTACGAGCAGTACTTC; cdr3_aa: CASSVEGLGPSYEQYF
cdr3_length: 14; d_call: TRBD1; clone_size: -; v_call: TRBV4-1; j_call: TRBJ2-7; cdr3_nt: TGCGCCAGCAGCCAGCAGGGGGATCTCTACGAGCAGTACTTC; cdr3_aa: CASSQQGDLYEQYF
cdr3_length: 14; d_call: -; clone_size: -; v_call: TRBV18; j_call: TRBJ2-7; cdr3_nt: TGTGCCAGCTCACCAGGAGTAGCCGGGTACGAGCAGTACTTC; cdr3_aa: CASSPGVAGYEQYF
cdr3_length: 15; d_call: -; clone_size: -; v_call: TRBV4-3; j_call: TRBJ2-7; cdr3_nt: TGCGCCAGCAGCCAAGAAAGGACAGACTACTACGAGCAGTACTTC; cdr3_aa: CASSQERTDYYEQYF
cdr3_length: 18; d_call: -; clone_size: few; v_call: TRBV5-4; j_call: TRBJ1-2; cdr3_nt: TGTGCCAGCAGCTCTACCCCGGACAGTCCTTTAGCTAACTATGGCTACACCTTC; cdr3_aa: CASSSTPDSPLANYGYTF
cdr3_length: 19; d_call: TRBD2; clone_size: once; v_call: TRBV19; j_call: TRBJ2-3; cdr3_nt: TGTGCCAGTAGTATAGCCCTTAGCGGGGTTACTGTGTACGCAGATACGCAGTATTTT; cdr3_aa: CASSIALSGVTVYADTQYF
cdr3_length: 13; d_call: -; clone_size: many; v_call: TRBV10-3; j_call: TRBJ2-3; cdr3_nt: TGTGCCATACAGGGATCCATACCAGATACGCAGTATTTT; cdr3_aa: CAIQGSIPDTQYF
cdr3_length: 14; d_call: TRBD1; clone_size: few; v_call: TRBV5-8; j_call: TRBJ2-7; cdr3_nt: TGTGCCAGCAGTCGCGAGGGACAGACCTACGAGCAGTACTTC; cdr3_aa: CASSREGQTYEQYF
cdr3_length: 15; d_call: TRBD1; clone_size: -; v_call: TRBV28; j_call: TRBJ2-2; cdr3_nt: TGTGCCAGCAGCCTCCCAGGGGGCTGGACCGGGGAGCTGTTTTTT; cdr3_aa: CASSLPGGWTGELFF
cdr3_length: 13; d_call: -; clone_size: -; v_call: TRBV27; j_call: TRBJ2-4; cdr3_nt: TGTGCCAGCAGTTCAAACAGTCGAGGCATTCAGTACTTC; cdr3_aa: CASSSNSRGIQYF
cdr3_length: 14; d_call: -; clone_size: -; v_call: TRBV11-2; j_call: TRBJ1-4; cdr3_nt: TGTGCCAGCACTAGGGGAGAGAGGGGGGAAAAACTGTTTTTT; cdr3_aa: CASTRGERGEKLFF
cdr3_length: 12; d_call: -; clone_size: -; v_call: TRBV9; j_call: TRBJ2-2; cdr3_nt: TGTGCCAGCAGCTTATGGGCCGGGGAGCTGTTTTTT; cdr3_aa: CASSLWAGELFF
cdr3_length: 14; d_call: -; clone_size: -; v_call: TRBV7-2; j_call: TRBJ2-7; cdr3_nt: TGTGCCAGCAGCGCAGACCGAGGACCCTACGAGCAGTACTTC; cdr3_aa: CASSADRGPYEQYF
cdr3_length: 14; d_call: TRBD2; clone_size: -; v_call: TRBV19; j_call: TRBJ2-1; cdr3_nt: TGTGCCAGTTGCTCCGGGACTAGCTCCAATGAGCAGTTCTTC; cdr3_aa: CASCSGTSSNEQFF
cdr3_length: 15; d_call: TRBD2; clone_size: -; v_call: TRBV7-6; j_call: TRBJ2-1; cdr3_nt: TGTGCCAGCAGCTTATTACTAGCGGGTTACAATGAGCAGTTCTTC; cdr3_aa: CASSLLLAGYNEQFF
cdr3_length: 14; d_call: -; clone_size: once; v_call: TRBV13; j_call: TRBJ1-1; cdr3_nt: TGTGCCAGCAGCCCGGACAGAGTGAACACTGAAGCTTTCTTT; cdr3_aa: CASSPDRVNTEAFF
cdr3_length: 14; d_call: -; clone_size: once; v_call: TRBV6-5; j_call: TRBJ1-2; cdr3_nt: TGTGCCAGCAGTTACGCCCGCCACCGACAGTATCTCACCTTC; cdr3_aa: CASSYARHRQYLTF
cdr3_length: 14; d_call: TRBD1; clone_size: -; v_call: TRBV5-6; j_call: TRBJ1-3; cdr3_nt: TGTGCCAGCAGCGGAACAGGGGTCGGAAACACCATATATTTT; cdr3_aa: CASSGTGVGNTIYF
cdr3_length: 13; d_call: TRBD1; clone_size: -; v_call: TRBV6-5; j_call: TRBJ1-6; cdr3_nt: TGTGCCAGTTTCGGGACAGCGAATTCACCCCTCCACTTT; cdr3_aa: CASFGTANSPLHF